Below are 27 T cell receptor beta chains sequenced from a single sample in a study of vaccination and CD4 T cells after COVID-19. Antigens of these TCRs are unknown. The assay that was used to sequence DNA from cultured CD4+ T cells was the Oncomine TCR Beta short-read assay. TCRdb reanalysed the PCR reads using MiXCR and keeps one entry per CDR3 protein. This table holds more than 15,000 distinct CDR3 sequences, roughly 54% found once. Documented treatment: roughly 11-day PBMC culture with coronavirus spike peptide pools or control peptides (ViraFEST assay). Sequencing was performed on CD4+ T cells from blood, cultured in vitro. These receptors all stem from a human donor who had recovered from COVID-19.

The rearrangement links TRBV18 to TRBJ2-5; D gene uncertain. Germline V gives CDR1 KGHSH, CDR2 LQKENI. The CDR3 runs 14 residues. Trimming took 2 bases from V and 5 from J, leaving 12 bases between them. This CDR3 reads CASSPFEVEETQYF. CDR3 coding DNA: TGTGCCAGCTCACCATTTGAGGTTGAGGAGACCCAGTACTTC. Complete variable domain (other parts from reference TRBV18 and TRBJ2-5): NAGVMQNPRHLVRRRGQEARLRCSPMKGHSHVYWYRQLPEEGLKFMVYLQKENIIDESGMPKERFSAEFPKEGPSILRIQQVVRGDSAAYFCASSPFEVEETQYFGPGTRLLVL.

The CDR3 nucleotides are TGTGCCAGTAGTATGGCCGGACCACCCGCTAACTATGGCTACACCTTC. Protein: CASSMAGPPANYGYTF. The chain has TRBV19 and TRBJ1-2, with unresolved D. Per the germline V gene, CDR1 is LNHDA and CDR2 is SQIVND (reference sequence). Between the trimmed V and J ends, which lost 3 bases and 0 bases, there was a span of 14 bases. The CDR3 consists of 16 residues.

This clonotype was seen a few times. This chain connects TRBV11-3 to TRBJ2-3; the D gene is possibly TRBD2 (5 bases). The CDR3 loop spans 14 amino acids. Trimming stripped 6 bases from V and 1 base from J, with 11 bases between. Per germline, CDR1 SGHNT and CDR2 YENEEA. CDR3 nucleotide sequence: TGTGCCAGCAGTTCCTTCGGGGGCACAGATACGCAGTATTTT. It translates to CASSSFGGTDTQYF.

The rearrangement uses TRBV20-1 and TRBJ2-1, with D tentatively TRBD2 (6 bases). CDR3 length equals 14 residues. The V gene lost 7 bases and the J gene lost 9 bases, with 22 bases spanning the gap. Germline CDR1 DFQATT, CDR2 SNEGSKA (reference sequence). The CDR3 nucleotides are TGCAGTGTCCTAGGGGCGGGACTTAGAGGTGAGCAGTTCTTC. Amino acid sequence: CSVLGAGLRGEQFF.

The chain links TRBV6-2 or TRBV6-3 to TRBJ1-5, with a weak D call TRBD1 (5 bases). The CDR3 totals 15 residues. From germline, CDR1 is MNHEY and CDR2 SVGEGT. Trimming removed 2 bases from V and 3 bases from J, with 11 bases in between. As DNA, the CDR3 is TGTGCCAGCAGTTACCAGGGACGGACCAATCAGCCCCAGCATTTT. This codes for CASSYQGRTNQPQHF.

This clonotype came up a few times. J is TRBJ1-3 and V is TRBV27; D gene uncertain. Germline CDR1 MNHEY, CDR2 SMNVEV (reference sequence). This CDR3 region has 14 residues. The V and J ends lost 1 base and 3 bases respectively, with 7 bases between them. The CDR3 DNA reads TGTGCCAGCAGTTTATTGGGGAGTGGAAACACCATATATTTT. Residues: CASSLLGSGNTIYF.

The V gene is TRBV6-1, the J gene TRBJ2-1, with 14 nucleotides matching TRBD2. Germline values: CDR1 MNHNS, CDR2 SASEGT. The CDR3 has 15 residues. The junction had 4 bases not matched to a gene; V was cut back by 5 bases and J by 7 bases. The CDR3 reads CASSLGLAGENEQFF. CDR3 nucleotide sequence: TGTGCCAGCAGTCTGGGACTAGCGGGAGAAAATGAGCAGTTCTTC.

The chain carries TRBV29-1 and TRBJ2-5; 10 positions match TRBD2. The CDR3 has 14 residues. The trim removed 4 bases at V and 2 bases at J, leaving 4 bases unmatched. Germline-derived CDR1 and CDR2 are SQVTM and ANQGSEA. CDR3 sequence (DNA): TGCAGCGTTGGGTCTAGCGGGAGACAAGAGACCCAGTACTTC. It translates to CSVGSSGRQETQYF.

This clonotype was detected only once. The chain is built from TRBV20-1 and TRBJ2-5; D gene uncertain. Trimming took 0 bases from V and 2 from J, leaving 7 bases between them. CDR1 is DFQATT and CDR2 is SNEGSKA in the germline V gene (reference sequence). The CDR3 has 13 amino acids. The CDR3 here is CSARDLGQETQYF. In nucleotides, the CDR3 is TGCAGTGCTAGAGATTTGGGGCAAGAGACCCAGTACTTC.

The chain joins TRBV6-1 to TRBJ1-3; no definite D call. The V end lost 4 bases, the J end lost 0 bases, and 10 bases lay between the germline ends. The CDR3 length is 15 residues. CDR1 and CDR2 (germline): MNHNS, SASEGT. The CDR3 nucleotides read TGTGCCAGCAGTGCCATGGCCAACTCTGGAAACACCATATATTTT. Its protein product is CASSAMANSGNTIYF.

The chain joins TRBV5-8 to TRBJ1-1; TRBD1 might be the D (6 bases). Per the germline V gene, CDR1 is SGHTS and CDR2 is YDEGEE. The CDR3 contains 15 residues. Trimming stripped 2 bases from V and 4 bases from J, with 15 bases between. In nucleotides, the CDR3 is TGTGCCAGCAGCTTCCCAGGAGGGGGGAGCACTGAAGCTTTCTTT. Amino acids: CASSFPGGGSTEAFF.

The chain links TRBV18 to TRBJ1-1; D ambiguous. V lost 0 bases, J lost 3 bases, and 8 bases lay in between. The V gene's germline CDR1 is KGHSH and CDR2 LQKENI. The CDR3 runs to 14 residues. In DNA, the CDR3 is TGTGCCAGCTCACCACCGGCAGCATACACTGAAGCTTTCTTT. Amino acid sequence: CASSPPAAYTEAFF.

The chain joins TRBV19 to TRBJ1-5, with D tentatively TRBD1 (5 bases). CDR1 is LNHDA, CDR2 SQIVND, per germline (reference sequence). The CDR3 sequence is 13 residues long. V lost 6 bases, J lost 6 bases, and 12 bases lay in between. CDR3 coding DNA: TGTGCCAGTAGGGTGGGGGAGGCTCAGCCCCAGCATTTT. It yields the protein CASRVGEAQPQHF.

The V and J genes are TRBV19 and TRBJ1-2, with D possibly being TRBD1 (5 bases). Germline V CDR1 and CDR2: LNHDA, SQIVND (reference sequence). V gave up 6 bases and J gave up 7 bases, with 15 bases separating them. This CDR3 has 13 amino acids. The CDR3 spells CASRLEWGGGYTF. Written as DNA, the CDR3 is TGTGCCAGTAGGCTCGAATGGGGCGGTGGCTACACCTTC.

The rearrangement links TRBV10-2 to TRBJ1-2; D not certain. The CDR3 is made up of 16 amino acids. Germline V gives CDR1 WSHSY, CDR2 SAAADI. V shed 3 bases and J shed 4 bases, with 18 bases lying between them. CDR3 bases: TGCGCCAGCAGTGATATCAGGACCCAAGGGAGCTATGGCTACACCTTC. As protein: CASSDIRTQGSYGYTF.

This clonotype was detected a few times. The rearrangement uses TRBV20-1 and TRBJ1-5; weak D call: TRBD1 (5 bases). CDR1 is DFQATT, CDR2 SNEGSKA, per germline (reference sequence). The CDR3 sequence is 15 residues long. V was trimmed by 0 bases and J by 0 bases, leaving 9 bases between them. As DNA, the CDR3 is TGCAGTGCTAGAGAACTCAGGGATAGCAATCAGCCCCAGCATTTT. It yields the protein CSARELRDSNQPQHF.

The rearrangement joins TRBV6-1 to TRBJ1-5; 8 bases fit TRBD1. V gave up 5 bases and J gave up 0 bases; unmatched junction bases: 15. This CDR3 has 19 residues. Germline V gene sequence: CDR1 MNHNS, CDR2 SASEGT. The CDR3 bases are TGTGCCAGCAGTCTCCCTTGGGCAGGGGGCCTTTATAGCAATCAGCCCCAGCATTTT. It encodes CASSLPWAGGLYSNQPQHF.

The rearrangement uses TRBV6-2 or TRBV6-3 and TRBJ2-7; 16 bases are a match to TRBD2. The CDR3 loop spans 19 amino acids. V lost 6 bases to trimming and J lost 2 bases; unmatched junction nucleotides: 13. CDR1 and CDR2 from the germline V gene are MNHEY and SVGEGT. CDR3: CASREAGTSGRGRPYEQYF. The CDR3, as DNA: TGTGCCAGCAGGGAAGCCGGGACTAGCGGGAGGGGTCGACCCTACGAGCAGTACTTC.

The CDR3 DNA reads as TGTGCCAGTAGTATTGGCATTGACTACGAGCAGTACTTC. It specifies CASSIGIDYEQYF. V gene TRBV19 combines with J gene TRBJ2-7; D is undetermined. The CDR3 contains 13 residues. Germline-derived CDR1 and CDR2 are LNHDA and SQIVND (reference sequence). Trimming pared 3 bases from V and 3 bases from J, leaving 9 bases between.

This clonotype was counted between two and nine times. The chain has TRBV19 and TRBJ1-6; 10 nucleotides agree with TRBD1. V was clipped by 5 bases and J by 5 bases; unmatched bases: 3. CDR1 and CDR2 (germline): LNHDA, SQIVND (reference sequence). The CDR3 sequence is 15 residues long. CDR3 protein: CASSGDRGDNSPLHF. The CDR3 nucleotides are TGTGCCAGTAGTGGGGACAGGGGCGATAATTCACCCCTCCACTTT.

This sequence joins TRBV7-2 and TRBJ1-5; D unresolved. This CDR3 has 12 residues. V was clipped by 0 bases and J by 11 bases, with 8 bases between them. From germline, CDR1 is SGHTA and CDR2 FQGNSA. CDR3 in amino acids: CASSLANTSQHF. CDR3 bases: TGTGCCAGCAGCTTAGCTAACACGTCCCAGCATTTT. Complete variable domain (other parts from reference TRBV7-2 and TRBJ1-5): GAGVSQSPSNKVTEKGKDVELRCDPISGHTALYWYRQSLGQGLEFLIYFQGNSAPDKSGLPSDRFSAERTGGSVSTLTIQRTQQEDSAVYLCASSLANTSQHFGDGTRLSIL.

This clonotype was seen only a few times. V is TRBV20-1 and J is TRBJ2-1, with 8 positions matching TRBD1. The CDR3 runs to 14 residues. Germline CDR1 is DFQATT and CDR2 is SNEGSKA (reference sequence). V trimming: 1 base; J trimming: 9 bases; junction bases outside the gene matches: 8. The CDR3 is CSARGGNQGAEQFF. In DNA form, the CDR3 reads TGCAGTGCTAGAGGCGGGAACCAGGGGGCTGAGCAGTTCTTC.

The DNA for the CDR3 is TGTGCCAGTAGTTTGGGGGCCCAAAGCGGTCAGCCCCAGCATTTT. Its translation is CASSLGAQSGQPQHF. This chain joins TRBV19 and TRBJ1-5; D may be TRBD1 (6 bases). The CDR3 covers 15 residues. V was trimmed by 5 bases and J by 6 bases, leaving 17 bases between them. The germline gives CDR1 LNHDA, CDR2 SQIVND (reference sequence).

The V and J genes are TRBV27 and TRBJ2-1; 7 bases fit TRBD2. Matching the DNA end better, TRBJ2-7 makes the J call doubtful. Germline CDR1 MNHEY, CDR2 SMNVEV (reference sequence). The CDR3 is 14 amino acids. CDR3 in DNA: TGTGCCAGCAGTCTAATGGTCAGGGACTATGAGCAGTACTTC. Amino acid sequence: CASSLMVRDYEQYF.

This clonotype came up a few times. The rearrangement uses TRBV7-2 and TRBJ2-5; 7 bases map to TRBD1. The CDR3 has 14 amino acids. The germline gives CDR1 SGHTA, CDR2 FQGNSA. V shed 5 bases, J shed 8 bases, and the junction held 11 bases outside the gene matches. CDR3 region: CASSATGQLGTQYF. CDR3 DNA sequence: TGTGCCAGCAGCGCGACGGGACAGCTGGGTACCCAGTACTTC. The variable domain in full, completed from reference TRBV7-2 and TRBJ2-5, reads GAGVSQSPSNKVTEKGKDVELRCDPISGHTALYWYRQSLGQGLEFLIYFQGNSAPDKSGLPSDRFSAERTGGSVSTLTIQRTQQEDSAVYLCASSATGQLGTQYFGPGTRLLVL.

The rearrangement uses TRBV12-3 or TRBV12-4 and TRBJ1-1; no clear D gene. The CDR3 sequence is 14 residues long. V dropped 3 bases and J dropped 5 bases, with 13 bases sitting between them. CDR3 residues: CASSFGEARTEAFF. The CDR3 region has the DNA TGTGCCAGCAGTTTCGGGGAGGCGCGAACTGAAGCTTTCTTT.

The V gene is TRBV10-1, the J gene TRBJ2-2; D is uncertain. The V gene's germline CDR1 is WNHNN and CDR2 SYGVQD (reference sequence). The CDR3 sequence is 13 residues long. Trimming took 5 bases from V and 5 from J, leaving 9 bases between them. This chain's CDR3 is CASSQSRTGELFF. In DNA, the CDR3 is TGCGCCAGCAGTCAGAGTCGAACCGGGGAGCTGTTTTTT.